This T cell receptor (beta chain) originates from a study of identical twins. Germline assignment: CDR1 MNHEY and CDR2 SVGEGT. The J segment lost 1 base and the V segment lost 7 bases, leaving 21 bases of the junction unmatched. This CDR3 is 20 amino acids long. The authors used template switching to add a universal primer site and gave cDNA unique molecular identifiers. TCRdb used MiXCR to reprocess the 5' RACE reads, holding one entry per CDR3 protein. Among 200,000 to 250,000 distinct CDR3 sequences listed, under 12% were seen once. Only healthy Caucasians were enrolled as donors. The J gene is TRBJ2-2, the V gene TRBV6-2 or TRBV6-3, with TRBD1 matching 7 bases. The TCR was taken from a man aged 50 to 59 in good health. The sample consisted of memory T cells sorted from blood. The CDR3: CASNGPDSLTGTENTGELFF. The DNA for the CDR3 is TGTGCCAGCAACGGTCCGGACTCACTTACCGGGACAGAGAACACCGGGGAGCTGTTTTTT.